The text below deals with one T cell receptor (beta chain). Its antigen remains unknown. The PCR had 60 Vbeta and 13 Jbeta primers. Sequenced by immunoSEQ multiplex PCR; TCRdb stores in-frame clones only, minus some. The profile shows about 250,000 clones, roughly two thirds of them singletons. This entry belongs to a study of cytomegalovirus exposure and HLA in healthy donors. Study-level results: V- and J-gene trimming in TCR beta was tied to a missense DCLRE1C variant by an analysis performed later. As confirmed in vitro, three CMV-associated chains were specific for CMV antigens.

The CDR3 covers 17 residues. Germline CDR1 reads SGHAT; CDR2 reads FQNNGV. J lost 3 bases, V lost 1 base, and 10 bases had no gene match. This sequence was found in a female donor in good health and CMV-seronegative. The source material was PBMCs. The chain uses TRBV11-2 and TRBJ2-3, with 7 bases identical to TRBD2. The CDR3 region is CASSLGQRDFRTDTQYF. CDR3 sequence (DNA): TGTGCCAGCAGCTTAGGCCAGCGGGACTTCCGAACAGATACGCAGTATTTT.